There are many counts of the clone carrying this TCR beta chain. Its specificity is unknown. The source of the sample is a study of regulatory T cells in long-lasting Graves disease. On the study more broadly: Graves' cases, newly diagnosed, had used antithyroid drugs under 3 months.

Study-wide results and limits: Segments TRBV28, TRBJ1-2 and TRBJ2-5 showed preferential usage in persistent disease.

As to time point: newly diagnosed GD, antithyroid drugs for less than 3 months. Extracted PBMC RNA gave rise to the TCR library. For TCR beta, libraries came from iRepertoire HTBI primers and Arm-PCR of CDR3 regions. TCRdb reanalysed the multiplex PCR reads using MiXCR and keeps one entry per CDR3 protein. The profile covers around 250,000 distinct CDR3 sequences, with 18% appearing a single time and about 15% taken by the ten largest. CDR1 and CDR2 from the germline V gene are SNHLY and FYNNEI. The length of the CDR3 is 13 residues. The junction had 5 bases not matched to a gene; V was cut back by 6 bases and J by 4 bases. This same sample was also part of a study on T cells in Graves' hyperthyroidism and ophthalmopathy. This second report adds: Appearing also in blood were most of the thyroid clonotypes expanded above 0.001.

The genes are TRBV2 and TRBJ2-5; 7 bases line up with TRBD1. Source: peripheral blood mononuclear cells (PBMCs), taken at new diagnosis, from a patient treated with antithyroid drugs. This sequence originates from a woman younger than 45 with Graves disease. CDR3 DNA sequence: TGTGCCAGCAGCCAGACAGGGCGAGAGACCCAGTACTTC. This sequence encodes CASSQTGRETQYF.